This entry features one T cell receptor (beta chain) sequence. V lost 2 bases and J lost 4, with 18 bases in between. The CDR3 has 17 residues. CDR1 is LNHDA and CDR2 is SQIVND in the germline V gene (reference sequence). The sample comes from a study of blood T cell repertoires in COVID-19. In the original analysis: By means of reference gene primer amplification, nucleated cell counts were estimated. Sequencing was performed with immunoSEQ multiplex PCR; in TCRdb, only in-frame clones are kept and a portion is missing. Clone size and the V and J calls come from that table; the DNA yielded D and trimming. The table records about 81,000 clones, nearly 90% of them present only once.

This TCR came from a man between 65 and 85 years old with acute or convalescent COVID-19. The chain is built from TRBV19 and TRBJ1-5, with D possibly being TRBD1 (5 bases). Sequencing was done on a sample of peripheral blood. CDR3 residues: CASSIISAGSWNQPQHF. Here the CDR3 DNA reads TGTGCCAGTAGTATAATATCGGCAGGGTCTTGGAATCAGCCCCAGCATTTT. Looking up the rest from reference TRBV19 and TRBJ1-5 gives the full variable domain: DGGITQSPKYLFRKEGQNVTLSCEQNLNHDAMYWYRQDPGQGLRLIYYSQIVNDFQKGDIAEGYSVSREKKESFPLTVTSAQKNPTAFYLCASSIISAGSWNQPQHFGDGTRLSIL.